These 17 T cell receptor beta chains were sequenced from one sample in a study of OX40 agonist ivuxolimab in advanced cancers. Libraries came from the immunoSEQ multiplex PCR assay. The immuneACCESS repertoire file appears here via TCRdb, limited to in-frame rearrangements. These files lack a portion of the clones; in checked studies, under half of the deficit traces to unresolved V genes, and the cause of the others is not known. Counted in this sample were 100,000 to 150,000 clones; under 95% of them appeared once. The ten largest clones take up under 0.95% of the sample. Here the sequenced sample was CD4+ or CD8+ T cells sorted from blood, taken in a trial of the OX40 agonist ivuxolimab. These receptors came from an adult with an advanced solid tumor such as melanoma, head and neck, liver or kidney cancer.

This clone was found once. V gene TRBV5-6 combines with J gene TRBJ1-1; D gene ambiguous. The CDR3 runs to 14 residues. Germline CDR1 and CDR2: SGHDT and YYEEEE. Trimming cost V 0 bases and J 0 bases, with 6 bases left between them. DNA of the CDR3: TGTGCCAGCAGCTTGGGCCAGGTGAACACTGAAGCTTTCTTT. It translates to CASSLGQVNTEAFF.

The rearrangement joins TRBV28 to TRBJ1-2; D is undetermined. The V and J ends lost 5 bases and 3 bases respectively, with 13 bases between them. In germline, CDR1 is MDHEN, CDR2 SYDVKM. The CDR3 has 14 residues. Written as DNA, the CDR3 is TGTGCCAGCAGTCCGGGAGGTGAGGACTATGGCTACACCTTC. The encoded protein is CASSPGGEDYGYTF.

This chain joins TRBV19 and TRBJ1-1; no clear D. This CDR3 has 13 amino acids. Germline CDR1 LNHDA, CDR2 SQIVND (reference sequence). Trimming stripped 3 bases from V and 1 base from J, with 6 bases between. CDR3 DNA sequence: TGTGCCAGTAGTATTCGGAAGAACACTGAAGCTTTCTTT. Translation gives CASSIRKNTEAFF. The variable domain in full, with the rest retrieved from reference TRBV19 and TRBJ1-1, is DGGITQSPKYLFRKEGQNVTLSCEQNLNHDAMYWYRQDPGQGLRLIYYSQIVNDFQKGDIAEGYSVSREKKESFPLTVTSAQKNPTAFYLCASSIRKNTEAFFGQGTRLTVV.

The gene calls are TRBV7-2 and TRBJ2-7; TRBD2 aligns across 10 bases. The CDR3 loop spans 17 amino acids. V gave up 1 base and J gave up 1 base; unmatched junction bases: 7. Germline V gene data show CDR1 as SGHTA and CDR2 as FQGNSA. CDR3 nucleotide sequence: TGTGCCAGCAGCTTAGTGCCGCTAGCGGGAGATTCCTACGAGCAGTACTTC. Residues: CASSLVPLAGDSYEQYF.

This chain joins TRBV5-1 and TRBJ2-3; D unclear. Trimming cost V 4 bases and J 0 bases, with 9 bases left between them. Looked up from germline, CDR1 is SGHRS and CDR2 is YFSETQ. The CDR3 has 14 amino acids. CDR3 sequence reads: CASSITMSTDTQYF. In DNA form, the CDR3 reads TGCGCCAGCAGCATAACGATGAGCACAGATACGCAGTATTTT.

This chain connects TRBV2 to TRBJ1-5, with unresolved D. Per germline, CDR1 SNHLY and CDR2 FYNNEI. CDR3 size: 13 residues. V was pared by 11 bases and J by 7 bases, with 18 bases between. CDR3 in amino acids: CAAVDSVGQPQHF. CDR3 DNA sequence: TGTGCCGCAGTGGACTCAGTGGGGCAGCCCCAGCATTTT.

The genes are TRBV19 and TRBJ2-2; 9 bases fit TRBD1. After removal of 10 bases from V and 0 bases from J, the junction contained 3 bases not matched to a gene. This CDR3 is built from 14 residues. Germline V gene lookup returns CDR1 LNHDA and CDR2 SQIVND (reference sequence). CDR3 DNA: TGTGCCACCGGGGACAGGGCGAACACCGGGGAGCTGTTTTTT. Its protein is CATGDRANTGELFF. Looking up the rest from reference TRBV19 and TRBJ2-2 gives the full variable domain: DGGITQSPKYLFRKEGQNVTLSCEQNLNHDAMYWYRQDPGQGLRLIYYSQIVNDFQKGDIAEGYSVSREKKESFPLTVTSAQKNPTAFYLCATGDRANTGELFFGEGSRLTVL.

The V call is TRBV25-1, the J call TRBJ2-5; D ambiguous. The J call is doubtful: the DNA matches TRBJ2-7 better. The CDR3 has 17 residues. The germline V gene has CDR1 MGHDK and CDR2 SYGVNS. CDR3 amino acids: CASSAPPGSLNSYEQYF. CDR3 DNA sequence: TGTGCCAGCAGTGCACCCCCGGGCTCACTCAACTCCTACGAGCAGTACTTC.

The V and J genes are TRBV28 and TRBJ2-7; possible D gene TRBD1, 6 bases. The CDR3 extends over 15 amino acids. The V gene's germline CDR1 is MDHEN and CDR2 SYDVKM. V lost 5 bases, J lost 6 bases, and 20 bases lay in between. The CDR3 bases are TGTGCCAGCAGTCCCACAGGGAAGGGATTCTTCGAGCAGTACTTC. Translating gives CASSPTGKGFFEQYF.

The chain carries TRBV27 and TRBJ2-7, with TRBD1 matching over 7 bases. CDR3 length equals 14 residues. Trimming at V came to 2 bases and at J to 4 bases, leaving 5 bases not matched to a gene. The V gene's germline CDR1 is MNHEY and CDR2 SMNVEV (reference sequence). CDR3 nucleotides: TGTGCCAGCAGTTTAAAAGACAGGGAGTACGAGCAGTACTTC. Residues: CASSLKDREYEQYF.

This chain uses TRBV4-1 with TRBJ1-2; 10 nucleotides align to TRBD1. The CDR3 is 15 residues long. Germline CDR1 reads MGHRA; CDR2 reads YSYEKL. V was clipped by 1 base and J by 3 bases; unmatched bases: 2. The CDR3 reads CASSQGQGAHYGYTF. The CDR3 bases are TGCGCCAGCAGCCAAGGACAGGGGGCCCACTATGGCTACACCTTC.

The chain uses TRBV27 and TRBJ2-7, with D tentatively TRBD1 or TRBD2 (6 bases each). Germline lookup yields CDR1 MNHEY and CDR2 SMNVEV (reference sequence). The CDR3 has 15 residues. Trimming removed 7 bases from V and 1 base from J, with 17 bases in between. The CDR3 here is CASTPGDKRSYEQYF. The CDR3 DNA is TGTGCCAGCACTCCGGGGGACAAGAGGTCCTACGAGCAGTACTTC.

This chain links TRBV6-6 with TRBJ1-1; 8 positions match TRBD1. CDR1 MNHNY and CDR2 SVGAGI come from the germline V gene (reference sequence). The CDR3 has 15 residues. J lost 3 bases, V lost 5 bases, and 8 bases had no gene match. CDR3: CASSRSQGADTEAFF. The DNA of the CDR3 is TGTGCCAGCAGTCGATCTCAGGGGGCGGACACTGAAGCTTTCTTT.

The CDR3 DNA reads as TGTGCCAGCAGCGTAGGGACTAGCGGAAGGGAGACCCAGTACTTC. Protein sequence: CASSVGTSGRETQYF. This chain joins TRBV9 and TRBJ2-5; the match to TRBD2 covers 10 bases. Germline V gene sequence: CDR1 SGDLS, CDR2 YYNGEE. V was clipped by 0 bases and J by 5 bases; unmatched bases: 4. The CDR3 extends over 15 amino acids.

The J gene is TRBJ2-1, the V gene TRBV6-5, with 10 bases that match TRBD2. V lost 8 bases to trimming and J lost 0 bases; unmatched junction nucleotides: 4. The CDR3 has 15 amino acids. Germline V CDR1 and CDR2: MNHEY, SVGAGI. CDR3 sequence: CASGRLAGSYNEQFF. The CDR3 bases are TGTGCCAGCGGAAGACTAGCGGGCTCCTACAATGAGCAGTTCTTC.

V is TRBV7-9 and J is TRBJ2-3; D perhaps matches TRBD1 (5 bases). V was clipped by 1 base and J by 2 bases, with 10 bases between them. Germline CDR1 is SEHNR and CDR2 is FQNEAQ (reference sequence). The CDR3 totals 15 residues. The CDR3 is CASSLGDRDTDTQYF. DNA of the CDR3: TGTGCCAGCAGCTTAGGCGACAGAGACACAGATACGCAGTATTTT.

This sequence joins TRBV18 and TRBJ2-5; D unresolved. The CDR3 consists of 14 residues. Germline V gene lookup returns CDR1 KGHSH and CDR2 LQKENI. The germline V and J ends were trimmed by 8 bases and 2 bases, with 15 bases remaining between them. CDR3 sequence reads: CASTVNDLQETQYF. The CDR3, as DNA: TGTGCCAGCACAGTGAACGATTTACAAGAGACCCAGTACTTC.